Below, 29 T cell receptor beta chains from the same sample are listed, as sequenced in a study of tumour-infiltrating T cells in Burkitt lymphoma (dated by TCRdb to the early 2020s). The library was produced with the immunoSEQ multiplex PCR assay. TCRdb holds this immuneACCESS table with in-frame rearrangements only. Some clones are missing; in checked studies, unresolved V genes explain under half, and the rest has no known cause. A total of 43,000 or so clones appear in this sample, less than 40% of them only once. The ten largest clonotypes hold 2.9% of the sample. The specimen sequenced was tumor tissue. These receptors all come from a human donor with Burkitt lymphoma.

This clone was seen a few times. The gene calls are TRBV29-1 and TRBJ1-4, with 8 bases fitting TRBD1. The CDR3 totals 16 residues. Germline V CDR1 and CDR2: SQVTM, ANQGSEA. V lost 5 bases, J lost 4 bases, and 12 bases stayed unmatched. In DNA, the CDR3 is TGCAGCGTTAAAGGAACCCAGACAGGGGATAATGAAAAACTGTTTTTT. Its protein product is CSVKGTQTGDNEKLFF.

V and J are TRBV29-1 and TRBJ2-7; TRBD1 matches at 10 bases. The germline gives CDR1 SQVTM, CDR2 ANQGSEA. V lost 1 base and J lost 6; bases outside the gene matches: 6. The CDR3 is 14 residues long. The CDR3 loop is CSVEASGQGSEQYF. In DNA, the CDR3 is TGCAGCGTTGAAGCGTCGGGACAGGGGTCCGAGCAGTACTTC.

This clone has only a few counts. The chain combines TRBV5-6 with TRBJ1-2; D is uncertain. The V and J ends lost 1 base and 4 bases respectively, with 5 bases between them. The CDR3 loop spans 12 amino acids. Germline CDR1 reads SGHDT; CDR2 reads YYEEEE. CDR3 sequence (DNA): TGTGCCAGCAGCTTGTCTGGCTATGGCTACACCTTC. Amino acid sequence: CASSLSGYGYTF.

In this sample, this clone turned up a few times. This chain links TRBV5-4 with TRBJ1-1, with TRBD1 as a possible D gene (5 bases). Looked up from germline, CDR1 is SGHNT and CDR2 is YYREEE (reference sequence). V gave up 2 bases and J gave up 6 bases, with 14 bases separating them. The CDR3 has 14 residues. CDR3 sequence: CASSLGHRQPEAFF. CDR3 DNA: TGTGCCAGCAGCTTAGGACACCGGCAACCTGAAGCTTTCTTT.

This clone was found a few times. The chain is built from TRBV6-5 and TRBJ2-3; TRBD2 aligns across 9 bases. CDR3 length equals 16 residues. CDR1 is MNHEY, CDR2 SVGAGI, per germline. V dropped 1 base and J dropped 6; count of bases not matched to a gene: 8. CDR3 DNA: TGTGCCAGCAGTTACTTTGGCGGGGGGGCCAGGGATACGCAGTATTTT. Translated, it gives CASSYFGGGARDTQYF.

CDR3: CASSAGHLNEKLFF. Written as DNA, the CDR3 is TGCGCCAGCAGCGCCGGACACCTCAATGAAAAACTGTTTTTT. The rearrangement joins TRBV5-1 to TRBJ1-4, with a possible D match to TRBD1 (5 bases). Germline values: CDR1 SGHRS, CDR2 YFSETQ. V dropped 4 bases and J dropped 5 bases, with 12 bases sitting between them. CDR3 length: 14 amino acids.

The rearrangement links TRBV11-2 to TRBJ1-2; maybe TRBD1 (6 bases). Germline CDR1 reads SGHAT; CDR2 reads FQNNGV. The CDR3 sequence is 11 residues long. V was shortened by 5 bases and J by 8 bases, with 9 bases between the two germline ends. CDR3 amino acids: CASSTGTGYTF. Written as DNA, the CDR3 is TGTGCCAGCAGCACCGGGACAGGCTACACCTTC.

CDR3 coding DNA: TGTGCCAGCAGCCTCTTGATCGGGGGCGAGCAGTACTTC. Its translation: CASSLLIGGEQYF. V and J are TRBV9 and TRBJ2-7; D is perhaps TRBD2 (6 bases). Between the trimmed V and J ends, which lost 4 bases and 6 bases, there was a span of 14 bases. The CDR3 extends over 13 amino acids. The germline V gene has CDR1 SGDLS and CDR2 YYNGEE.

The chain is built from TRBV5-6 and TRBJ1-2, with 7 bases fitting TRBD1. V shed 4 bases and J 8 bases; nucleotides not matched to a gene: 8. Germline V CDR1 and CDR2: SGHDT, YYEEEE. This CDR3 has 13 amino acids. CDR3 amino acids: CASSPQTGTGYTF. For the CDR3, the DNA is TGTGCCAGCAGCCCTCAGACAGGGACGGGCTACACCTTC.

The chain carries TRBV19 and TRBJ2-3; 10 nucleotides align to TRBD1. CDR3 length: 12 residues. Per germline, CDR1 LNHDA and CDR2 SQIVND (reference sequence). V lost 11 bases, J lost 8 bases, and 7 bases stayed unmatched. This CDR3 is CASSDRGATQYF. As DNA, the CDR3 is TGTGCCTCCTCGGACAGGGGGGCTACGCAGTATTTT.

The chain employs TRBV5-1 and TRBJ1-2; 10 bases are a match to TRBD1. Germline CDR1 and CDR2: SGHRS and YFSETQ. Unmatched junction bases numbered 5, after V lost 0 bases and J lost 3 bases. The CDR3 runs to 16 residues. The CDR3 DNA sequence: TGCGCCAGCAGCTTGGGTGACAGGGGGCTTCACTATGGCTACACCTTC. This encodes CASSLGDRGLHYGYTF.

The V call is TRBV12-5, the J call TRBJ2-3; D is possibly TRBD2 (6 bases). The CDR3 has 13 residues. Trimming cost V 1 base and J 4 bases, with 6 bases left between them. Germline CDR1 LGHNT, CDR2 FRNRAP. CDR3 sequence reads: CASGLGGADTQYF. CDR3 nucleotides: TGTGCTAGTGGTTTGGGGGGGGCAGATACGCAGTATTTT.

This clone was detected only a few times. V and J are TRBV4-2 and TRBJ2-7, with 9 bases lining up with TRBD1. The CDR3 covers 16 residues. V lost 3 bases, J lost 0 bases, and 6 bases stayed unmatched. Looked up from germline, CDR1 is LGHNA and CDR2 is YNFKEQ. CDR3 coding DNA: TGTGCCAGCAGCCATAAACAGGGGGCAAGCTCCTACGAGCAGTACTTC. It yields the protein CASSHKQGASSYEQYF.

In this sample, this clone turned up a few times. The chain recombines TRBV11-2 with TRBJ1-6, with TRBD1 matching 7 bases. The CDR3 spans 16 residues. Germline V CDR1 and CDR2: SGHAT, FQNNGV. The trim removed 5 bases at V and 7 bases at J, leaving 11 bases unmatched. The CDR3 nucleotides read TGTGCCAGCAGCGCAACGACAGGGTCGGGGAATTCACCCCTCCACTTT. The encoded protein is CASSATTGSGNSPLHF.

V and J are TRBV5-4 and TRBJ1-2; 9 bases map to TRBD1. The CDR3 sequence is 15 residues long. Germline V CDR1 and CDR2: SGHNT, YYREEE (reference sequence). The V and J ends lost 4 bases and 6 bases, in that order; junction bases with no gene match: 10. CDR3 in amino acids: CASSGGTGRMDGYTF. The CDR3 DNA sequence: TGTGCCAGCAGCGGCGGGACAGGGAGAATGGATGGCTACACCTTC.

This clone was detected only a few times. This chain connects TRBV19 to TRBJ2-3; tentatively, D is TRBD2 (5 bases). V dropped 1 base and J dropped 0 bases, with 14 bases sitting between them. CDR3 size: 17 residues. Looked up from germline, CDR1 is LNHDA and CDR2 is SQIVND (reference sequence). CDR3 coding DNA: TGTGCCAGTAGTATAGTGGCTAGCCGGTATAGCACAGATACGCAGTATTTT. Its translation: CASSIVASRYSTDTQYF.

The chain employs TRBV7-2 and TRBJ2-7; D gene unclear. The CDR3 is 12 amino acids. CDR1 and CDR2 (germline): SGHTA, FQGNSA. Trimming cost V 3 bases and J 3 bases, with 6 bases left between them. The CDR3 protein is CASSLVLYEQYF. The CDR3 nucleotides are TGTGCCAGCAGCTTGGTACTCTACGAGCAGTACTTC.

This clone was detected only a few times. This chain links TRBV7-9 with TRBJ1-2, with D unclear. V dropped 5 bases and J dropped 6 bases, with 13 bases sitting between them. CDR1 and CDR2 (germline): SEHNR, FQNEAQ (reference sequence). CDR3 length equals 13 residues. The CDR3 protein is CASSLPPGHGYTF. CDR3 bases: TGTGCCAGCAGCCTACCCCCCGGCCATGGCTACACCTTC. Full variable domain (outside the CDR3, taken from reference TRBV7-9 and TRBJ1-2): DTGVSQNPRHKITKRGQNVTFRCDPISEHNRLYWYRQTLGQGPEFLTYFQNEAQLEKSRLLSDRFSAERPKGSFSTLEIQRTEQGDSAMYLCASSLPPGHGYTFGSGTRLTVV.

This sequence joins TRBV5-6 and TRBJ2-1, with D possibly TRBD2 on 5 matching bases. Trimming cost V 3 bases and J 8 bases, with 15 bases left between them. Looked up from germline, CDR1 is SGHDT and CDR2 is YYEEEE. The CDR3 is 14 residues long. CDR3 coding DNA: TGTGCCAGCAGCTACCTTGGCCCCGGGGATGAGCAGTTCTTC. Its translation: CASSYLGPGDEQFF.

This clone has only a few counts. The chain combines TRBV7-8 with TRBJ1-2, with D perhaps TRBD1 (5 bases). The CDR3 spans 16 residues. Germline V CDR1 and CDR2: SGHVS, FQNEAQ. V dropped 7 bases and J dropped 5 bases, with 23 bases sitting between them. The CDR3 spells CASTAGPGTETYGYTF. For the CDR3, the DNA is TGTGCCAGCACCGCGGGTCCCGGGACGGAGACTTATGGCTACACCTTC.

This clone ranks as large (0.1 to 1%). V is TRBV4-3 and J is TRBJ1-1, with D hard to call. The V end was cut by 3 bases, the J end by 7 bases, with 15 bases between. The CDR3 is 14 amino acids. Looked up from germline, CDR1 is LGHNA and CDR2 is YSLEER. The CDR3 sequence is CASSHRQGSDEAFF. The CDR3 coding sequence is TGCGCCAGCAGCCACAGACAAGGATCCGATGAAGCTTTCTTT.

This clone was detected only a few times. The rearrangement links TRBV4-2 to TRBJ1-1, with no clear D. The CDR3 length is 15 residues. In germline, CDR1 is LGHNA, CDR2 YNFKEQ. The V end lost 0 bases, the J end lost 4 bases, and 12 bases lay between the germline ends. The chain's CDR3 is CASSQDPGTITEAFF. The CDR3 nucleotides are TGTGCCAGCAGCCAAGATCCGGGTACAATCACTGAAGCTTTCTTT.

The rearrangement joins TRBV29-1 to TRBJ1-1, with D possibly TRBD1 on 5 matching bases. Germline loops: CDR1 SQVTM, CDR2 ANQGSEA. CDR3 length: 14 residues. Trimming shortened V by 8 bases and J by 0 bases, and 16 bases separated the two germline ends. CDR3 residues: CSSRAGLMNTEAFF. The CDR3 region has the DNA TGCAGCTCAAGGGCGGGACTTATGAACACTGAAGCTTTCTTT.

This clone showed up just a few times. The V and J genes are TRBV6-6 and TRBJ1-2, with no clear D. The V end was cut by 2 bases, the J end by 3 bases, with 13 bases between. Per germline, CDR1 MNHNY and CDR2 SVGAGI (reference sequence). The CDR3 length is 15 residues. The CDR3, as DNA: TGTGCCAGCAGTTACCTCACATCAGCGGACTATGGCTACACCTTC. Translating gives CASSYLTSADYGYTF.

This clone turned up a few times. The rearrangement joins TRBV29-1 to TRBJ2-4; TRBD1 agrees at 7 bases. The CDR3 contains 13 residues. The germline gives CDR1 SQVTM, CDR2 ANQGSEA. Trimming cost V 6 bases and J 7 bases; bases outside gene matches: 9. The CDR3 nucleotides are TGCAGCGTACTCAGACAGGGTGGGAACATTCAGTACTTC. Translation: CSVLRQGGNIQYF.

The genes are TRBV6-1 and TRBJ2-3, with TRBD1 matching 7 bases. Germline V gene sequence: CDR1 MNHNS, CDR2 SASEGT. V shed 6 bases and J 2 bases; nucleotides not matched to a gene: 8. The CDR3 spans 15 residues. The CDR3 DNA is TGTGCCAGCAGCGGACAGGCTTCTGTCACAGATACGCAGTATTTT. Protein product: CASSGQASVTDTQYF.

A few counts support this clone. This chain links TRBV7-2 with TRBJ2-2; either TRBD1 or TRBD2 may supply D (7 bases each). The CDR3 covers 15 residues. The V gene's germline CDR1 is SGHTA and CDR2 FQGNSA. The V gene lost 6 bases and the J gene lost 3 bases, with 14 bases spanning the gap. CDR3 bases: TGTGCCAGCAGTTGGGAGGGACAGTACACCGGGGAGCTGTTTTTT. As protein: CASSWEGQYTGELFF.

This clone has more than one count but fewer than ten. This rearrangement joins TRBV30 to TRBJ2-5, with 7 bases identical to TRBD1. Looked up from germline, CDR1 is GTSNPN and CDR2 is SVGIG (reference sequence). The CDR3 spans 15 residues. J lost 1 base, V lost 2 bases, and 7 bases had no gene match. Written as DNA, the CDR3 is TGTGCCTGGAGTAGGGATGGGACAGTCCAAGAGACCCAGTACTTC. It yields the protein CAWSRDGTVQETQYF.

The chain employs TRBV27 and TRBJ2-2; no definite D call. Looked up from germline, CDR1 is MNHEY and CDR2 is SMNVEV (reference sequence). The CDR3 is 12 residues long. The germline V and J ends were trimmed by 2 bases and 5 bases, with 3 bases remaining between them. CDR3 nucleotide sequence: TGTGCCAGCAGTTTAAGGACCGGGGAGCTGTTTTTT. It specifies CASSLRTGELFF.